The 22 T cell receptor beta chains below come from one sample, sequenced in a study of response to subunit inactivated influenza vaccine. TCRdb redid the calling of the RT-PCR reads with MiXCR, one entry per CDR3 protein. The sample carries about 540,000 distinct CDR3 sequences, roughly 23% recorded once. A further study also used this sample, focusing on T cells expressing NK-cell markers. That report adds: In generating TCR beta cDNA, 5'RACE template switching with UMIs was used.

The source was CD4+ T cells sorted from PBMCs, collected 11 to 12 days after vaccination. The receptors stem from a man in his forties or fifties who received an inactivated influenza vaccine.

The J gene is TRBJ2-2, the V gene TRBV12-3 or TRBV12-4; D may be TRBD1 or TRBD2 (5 bases each). Deletions cut 5 bases from V and 5 bases from J, with 18 bases between. The CDR3 totals 16 residues. The CDR3 region has the DNA TGTGCCAGCAGTCCCCTTTGGGGGATGGGAACCGGGGAGCTGTTTTTT. This gives the protein CASSPLWGMGTGELFF.

The J gene is TRBJ2-1, the V gene TRBV24-1, with 11 bases lining up with TRBD1. The CDR3 contains 15 residues. Looked up from germline, CDR1 is KGHDR and CDR2 is SFDVKD. V shed 4 bases, J shed 9 bases, and the junction held 7 bases outside the gene matches. CDR3 sequence: CATSDDGTGGREQFF. The CDR3 DNA reads as TGTGCCACCAGTGACGACGGGACAGGGGGTCGTGAGCAGTTCTTC.

The rearrangement joins TRBV6-2 or TRBV6-3 to TRBJ2-2, with TRBD2 matching over 9 bases. Germline CDR1 is MNHEY and CDR2 is SVGEGT. There are 15 residues in the CDR3. With 7 bases clipped from V and 2 bases from J, the junction kept 5 bases outside the gene matches. The CDR3 DNA is TGTGCCAGCAAACTAGCGGGTCTTAACACCGGGGAGCTGTTTTTT. Amino acid sequence: CASKLAGLNTGELFF.

This clonotype occurred many times. This chain joins TRBV28 and TRBJ1-2; 10 nucleotides match TRBD1. Germline V lookup: CDR1 MDHEN, CDR2 SYDVKM. CDR3 length: 14 amino acids. J gave up 11 bases and V 4 bases, and 10 bases lay outside the gene matches. The CDR3 DNA reads as TGTGCCAGCAGTTATTCCGGAGGGGACAGGGGTTACACCTTC. Amino acid sequence: CASSYSGGDRGYTF.

The chain joins TRBV7-2 to TRBJ2-7, with D possibly called TRBD1 or TRBD2 (5 bases each). Between the trimmed V and J ends, which lost 0 bases and 4 bases, there was a span of 16 bases. The CDR3 runs to 16 residues. Germline values: CDR1 SGHTA, CDR2 FQGNSA. CDR3 sequence reads: CASSLARERAIYEQYF. The CDR3 coding sequence is TGTGCCAGCAGCTTAGCCAGGGAGCGAGCCATTTACGAGCAGTACTTC.

The chain carries TRBV10-3 and TRBJ2-4; D possibly corresponds to TRBD2 (6 bases). The germline V gene encodes CDR1 ENHRY and CDR2 SYGVKD. The CDR3 runs 16 residues. V lost 5 bases and J 0 bases, leaving 14 bases between the germline ends. In nucleotides, the CDR3 is TGTGCCATCAGTAGAGGAGGGGATGTAGCCAAAAACATTCAGTACTTC. It codes for CAISRGGDVAKNIQYF.

This clonotype has only a few counts. The J gene is TRBJ2-2, the V gene TRBV7-2; tentative D call: TRBD1 (6 bases). The V and J ends lost 5 bases and 4 bases respectively, with 17 bases between them. The CDR3 is 16 residues long. The germline CDR1 and CDR2 sequences are SGHTA and FQGNSA. Written as DNA, the CDR3 is TGTGCCAGCAGCCCTAGAACAGGACAGCCCACCGGGGAGCTGTTTTTT. It is translated as CASSPRTGQPTGELFF.

This clonotype was counted at least ten times. DNA of the CDR3: TGCGCCAGCAGCCAAGAAGTTGGTCGGACAGATACGCAGTATTTT. Translated: CASSQEVGRTDTQYF. The V and J genes are TRBV4-3 and TRBJ2-3, with D hard to call. The CDR3 spans 15 residues. The V gene lost 0 bases and the J gene lost 3 bases, with 10 bases spanning the gap. The germline gives CDR1 LGHNA, CDR2 YSLEER.

The chain links TRBV5-1 to TRBJ2-7, with D possibly TRBD2 on 7 matching bases. Germline-derived CDR1 and CDR2 are SGHRS and YFSETQ. V was cut by 2 bases and J by 5 bases, with 17 bases left in between. The CDR3 length is 15 residues. Here the CDR3 DNA reads TGCGCCAGCAGCTTCCTGGGGGGGCGCGGAGACGAGCAGTACTTC. Amino acids: CASSFLGGRGDEQYF.

Only a few counts were recorded for this clonotype. The chain uses TRBV5-1 and TRBJ2-3; D may be TRBD1 or TRBD2 (5 bases each). Germline V gene sequence: CDR1 SGHRS, CDR2 YFSETQ. V lost 6 bases, J lost 3 bases, and 17 bases lay in between. This CDR3 spans 15 amino acids. CDR3: CASTLNPGSTDTQYF. CDR3 coding DNA: TGCGCCAGCACCCTAAACCCAGGGAGTACAGATACGCAGTATTTT. The full variable domain, its missing parts supplied by reference TRBV5-1 and TRBJ2-3, is KAGVTQTPRYLIKTRGQQVTLSCSPISGHRSVSWYQQTPGQGLQFLFEYFSETQRNKGNFPGRFSGRQFSNSRSEMNVSTLELGDSALYLCASTLNPGSTDTQYFGPGTRLTVL.

The chain employs TRBV30 and TRBJ1-5; TRBD1 aligns across 7 bases. This CDR3 has 13 amino acids. CDR1 is GTSNPN, CDR2 SVGIG, per germline (reference sequence). The trim removed 3 bases at V and 6 bases at J, leaving 5 bases unmatched. The CDR3 region has the DNA TGTGCCTGGAGCTGGACAGGCGGTCAGCCCCAGCATTTT. This encodes CAWSWTGGQPQHF.

This clonotype was counted a few times. V gene TRBV12-3 or TRBV12-4 combines with J gene TRBJ2-1; 12 nucleotides line up with TRBD1. The V gene end was trimmed by 5 bases and the J gene end by 8 bases; junction bases not matched to a gene: 7. This CDR3 comprises 15 residues. DNA of the CDR3: TGTGCCAGCAGTCCGGGGGACAGGGGGCGCCATGAGCAGTTCTTC. Translated: CASSPGDRGRHEQFF.

The genes are TRBV5-5 and TRBJ2-7; 10 nucleotides align to TRBD2. CDR1 is SGHKS, CDR2 YYEKEE, per germline (reference sequence). J gave up 4 bases and V 2 bases, and 6 bases lay outside the gene matches. This CDR3 has 15 residues. The CDR3 nucleotides read TGTGCCAGCAGCTTAGCGGGAGGGCCCGGGTACGAGCAGTACTTC. Protein product: CASSLAGGPGYEQYF.

The chain uses TRBV18 and TRBJ2-7, with 11 bases lining up with TRBD2. V lost 6 bases, J lost 4 bases, and 11 bases stayed unmatched. Germline V gene lookup returns CDR1 KGHSH and CDR2 LQKENI. The CDR3 has 16 amino acids. The CDR3 DNA reads TGTGCCAGCTCCTTAGCGGGGGGGCCCGTTACGTACGAGCAGTACTTC. Its translation: CASSLAGGPVTYEQYF.

The V and J genes are TRBV10-3 and TRBJ2-1, with 7 bases matching TRBD2. The CDR3 contains 11 residues. CDR1 and CDR2 from the germline V gene are ENHRY and SYGVKD. V was clipped by 11 bases and J by 9 bases; unmatched bases: 7. The CDR3 loop reads CAAAGEGEQFF. CDR3 coding DNA: TGTGCCGCCGCGGGAGAGGGTGAGCAGTTCTTC.

The sample holds many counts of this clonotype. The genes are TRBV20-1 and TRBJ2-3; a weak D match, TRBD2 (5 bases). The CDR3 spans 13 residues. Germline V CDR1 and CDR2: DFQATT, SNEGSKA (reference sequence). V was shortened by 0 bases and J by 5 bases, with 9 bases between the two germline ends. The CDR3 DNA follows: TGCAGTGCTAGAGATCTAGCAAGAGATACGCAGTATTTT. It translates to CSARDLARDTQYF.

V and J are TRBV20-1 and TRBJ2-7; 7 bases fit TRBD1. Trimming removed 3 bases from V and 4 bases from J; junction bases left unmatched: 6. The germline CDR1 and CDR2 sequences are DFQATT and SNEGSKA (reference sequence). The CDR3 has 13 residues. Here the CDR3 DNA reads TGCAGTGCTAGGGAAACAGGGGAATACGAGCAGTACTTC. Amino acid sequence: CSARETGEYEQYF.

The rearrangement joins TRBV5-8 to TRBJ2-1, with TRBD1 matching 10 bases. With 2 bases clipped from V and 5 bases from J, the junction kept 7 bases outside the gene matches. CDR1 and CDR2 (germline): SGHTS, YDEGEE. The CDR3 runs 16 residues. CDR3 in DNA: TGTGCCAGCAGCTTAGGACCGGGACAGGGGAACAATGAGCAGTTCTTC. Translating gives CASSLGPGQGNNEQFF. Full variable domain (rest looked up from reference TRBV5-8 and TRBJ2-1): EAGVTQSPTHLIKTRGQQATLRCSPISGHTSVYWYQQALGLGLQFLLWYDEGEERNRGNFPPRFSGRQFPNYSSELNVNALELEDSALYLCASSLGPGQGNNEQFFGPGTRLTVL.

Only a few counts were recorded for this clonotype. This chain links TRBV29-1 with TRBJ1-5; tentatively, D is TRBD1 (5 bases). The CDR3 extends over 13 amino acids. CDR1 SQVTM and CDR2 ANQGSEA come from the germline V gene. Deletions cut 5 bases from V and 7 bases from J, with 15 bases between. The CDR3 region has the DNA TGCAGCGTTAGCGCAGGGAGGTTACAGCCCCAGCATTTT. Protein product: CSVSAGRLQPQHF.

V gene TRBV5-5 combines with J gene TRBJ2-5, with D uncertain. The V gene's germline CDR1 is SGHKS and CDR2 YYEKEE (reference sequence). CDR3 length: 14 amino acids. The V end lost 8 bases, the J end lost 2 bases, and 16 bases lay between the germline ends. The CDR3 loop reads CASNPLDPQETQYF. Written as DNA, the CDR3 is TGTGCCAGTAACCCCCTTGACCCACAAGAGACCCAGTACTTC.

In its sample, this clonotype was seen a few times. This chain connects TRBV2 to TRBJ1-6; D is ambiguous. Germline assignment: CDR1 SNHLY and CDR2 FYNNEI. The CDR3 consists of 16 residues. Deletions cut 3 bases from V and 7 bases from J, with 16 bases between. The chain's CDR3 is CASSDARPVKNSPLHF. DNA for the CDR3: TGTGCCAGCAGTGACGCACGTCCAGTCAAAAATTCACCCCTCCACTTT.

This clonotype occurred once. This chain connects TRBV3-1 to TRBJ2-5, with TRBD2 as a possible D gene (7 bases). Germline CDR1 reads LGHDT; CDR2 reads YNNKEL (reference sequence). V shed 4 bases and J shed 4 bases, with 19 bases lying between them. The CDR3 extends over 16 amino acids. The CDR3 spells CASSPFRGGGAETQYF. CDR3 DNA: TGTGCCAGCAGCCCTTTTAGGGGGGGGGGAGCAGAGACCCAGTACTTC.